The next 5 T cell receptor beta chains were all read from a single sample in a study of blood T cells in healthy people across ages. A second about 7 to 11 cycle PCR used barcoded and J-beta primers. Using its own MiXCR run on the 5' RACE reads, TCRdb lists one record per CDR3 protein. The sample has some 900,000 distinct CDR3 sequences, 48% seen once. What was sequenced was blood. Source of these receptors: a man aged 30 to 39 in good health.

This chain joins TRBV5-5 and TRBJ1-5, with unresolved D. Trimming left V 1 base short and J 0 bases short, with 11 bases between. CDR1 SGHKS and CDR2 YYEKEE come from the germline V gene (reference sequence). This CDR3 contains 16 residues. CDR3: CASSLLAGYSNQPQHF. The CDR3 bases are TGTGCCAGCAGCTTGTTGGCAGGATATAGCAATCAGCCCCAGCATTTT.

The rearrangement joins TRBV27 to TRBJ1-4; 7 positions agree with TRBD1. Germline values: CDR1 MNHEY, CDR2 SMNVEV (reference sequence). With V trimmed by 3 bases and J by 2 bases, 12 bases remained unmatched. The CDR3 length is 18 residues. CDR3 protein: CASSFTLGGPVTNEKLFF. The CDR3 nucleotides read TGTGCCAGCAGTTTCACCTTAGGGGGCCCTGTCACTAATGAAAAACTGTTTTTT.

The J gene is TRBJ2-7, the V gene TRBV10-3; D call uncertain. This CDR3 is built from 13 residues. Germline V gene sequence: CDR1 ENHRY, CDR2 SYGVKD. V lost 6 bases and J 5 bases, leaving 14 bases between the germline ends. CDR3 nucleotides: TGTGCCATCAGCGACACCCTTACGGACGAGCAGTACTTC. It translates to CAISDTLTDEQYF.

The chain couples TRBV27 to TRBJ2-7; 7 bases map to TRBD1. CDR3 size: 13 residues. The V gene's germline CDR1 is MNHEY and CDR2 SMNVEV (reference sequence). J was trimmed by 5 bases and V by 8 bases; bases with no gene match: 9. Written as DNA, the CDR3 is TGTGCCAGCGGAAAGACAGGGAATGACGAGCAGTACTTC. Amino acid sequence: CASGKTGNDEQYF.

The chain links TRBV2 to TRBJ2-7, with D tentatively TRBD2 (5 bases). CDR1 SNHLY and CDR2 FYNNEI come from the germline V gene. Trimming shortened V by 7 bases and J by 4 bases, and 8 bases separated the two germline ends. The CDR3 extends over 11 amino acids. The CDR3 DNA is TGTGCCAGCATGAGGGAGTACGAGCAGTACTTC. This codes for CASMREYEQYF.